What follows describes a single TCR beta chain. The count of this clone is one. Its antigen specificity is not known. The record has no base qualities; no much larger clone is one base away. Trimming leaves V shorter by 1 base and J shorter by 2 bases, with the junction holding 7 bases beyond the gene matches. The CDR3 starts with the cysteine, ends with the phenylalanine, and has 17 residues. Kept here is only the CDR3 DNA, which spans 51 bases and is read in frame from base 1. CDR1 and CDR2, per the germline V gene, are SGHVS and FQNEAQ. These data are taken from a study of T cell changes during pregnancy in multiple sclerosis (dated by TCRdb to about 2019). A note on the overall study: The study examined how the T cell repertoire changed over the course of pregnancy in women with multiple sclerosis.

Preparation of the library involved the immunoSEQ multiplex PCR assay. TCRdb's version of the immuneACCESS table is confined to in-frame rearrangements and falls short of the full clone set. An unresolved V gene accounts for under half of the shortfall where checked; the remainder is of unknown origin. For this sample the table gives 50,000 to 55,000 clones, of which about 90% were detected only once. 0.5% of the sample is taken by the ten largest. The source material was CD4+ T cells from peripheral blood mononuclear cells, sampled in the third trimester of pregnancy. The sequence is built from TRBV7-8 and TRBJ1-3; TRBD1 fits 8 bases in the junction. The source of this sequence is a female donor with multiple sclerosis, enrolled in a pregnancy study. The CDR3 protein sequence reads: CASSLGVYRGTGNTIYF. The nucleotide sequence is TGTGCCAGCAGCTTAGGGGTGTACAGGGGGACTGGAAACACCATATATTTT.